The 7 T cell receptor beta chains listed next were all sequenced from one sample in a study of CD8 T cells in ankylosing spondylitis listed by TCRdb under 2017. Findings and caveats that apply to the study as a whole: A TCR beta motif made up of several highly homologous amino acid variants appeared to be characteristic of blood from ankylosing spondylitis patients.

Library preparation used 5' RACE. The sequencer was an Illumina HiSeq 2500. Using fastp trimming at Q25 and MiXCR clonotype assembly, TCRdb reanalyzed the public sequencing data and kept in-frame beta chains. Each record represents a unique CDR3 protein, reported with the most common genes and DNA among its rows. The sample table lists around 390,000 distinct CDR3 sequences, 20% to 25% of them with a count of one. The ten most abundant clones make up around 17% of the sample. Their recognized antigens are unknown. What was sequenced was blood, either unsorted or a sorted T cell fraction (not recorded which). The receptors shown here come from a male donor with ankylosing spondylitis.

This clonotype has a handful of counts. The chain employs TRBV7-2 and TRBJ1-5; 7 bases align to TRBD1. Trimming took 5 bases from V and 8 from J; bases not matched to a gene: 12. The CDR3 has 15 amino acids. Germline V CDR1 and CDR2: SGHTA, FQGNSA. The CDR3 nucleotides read TGTGCCAGCAGCCTCTATCGACAGGGAAAGGAGCCCCAGCATTTT. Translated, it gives CASSLYRQGKEPQHF.

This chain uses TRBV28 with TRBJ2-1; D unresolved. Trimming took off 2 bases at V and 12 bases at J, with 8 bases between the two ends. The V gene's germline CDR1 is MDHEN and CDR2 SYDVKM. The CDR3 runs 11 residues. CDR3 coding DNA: TGTGCCAGCAGTTTAAGTGCAGTGCAGTTCTTC. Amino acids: CASSLSAVQFF.

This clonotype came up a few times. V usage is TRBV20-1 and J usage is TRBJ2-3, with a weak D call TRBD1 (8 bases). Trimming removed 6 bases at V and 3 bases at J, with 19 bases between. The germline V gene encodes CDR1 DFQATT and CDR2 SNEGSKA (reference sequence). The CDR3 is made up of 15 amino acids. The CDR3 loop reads CSAQRGGQGTDTQYF. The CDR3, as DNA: TGCAGTGCCCAGCGGGGAGGACAGGGAACAGATACGCAGTATTTT.

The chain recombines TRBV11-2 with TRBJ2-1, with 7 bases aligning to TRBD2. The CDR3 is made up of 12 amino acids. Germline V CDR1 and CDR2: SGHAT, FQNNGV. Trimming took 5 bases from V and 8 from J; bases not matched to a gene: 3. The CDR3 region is CASSLAGDEQFF. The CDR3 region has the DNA TGTGCCAGCAGCCTGGCGGGGGATGAGCAGTTCTTC.

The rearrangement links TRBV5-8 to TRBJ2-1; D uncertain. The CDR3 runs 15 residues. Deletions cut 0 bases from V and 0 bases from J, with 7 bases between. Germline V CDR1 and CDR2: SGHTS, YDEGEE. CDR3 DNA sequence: TGTGCCAGCAGCTTGGATAGCCTCTCCTACAATGAGCAGTTCTTC. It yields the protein CASSLDSLSYNEQFF.

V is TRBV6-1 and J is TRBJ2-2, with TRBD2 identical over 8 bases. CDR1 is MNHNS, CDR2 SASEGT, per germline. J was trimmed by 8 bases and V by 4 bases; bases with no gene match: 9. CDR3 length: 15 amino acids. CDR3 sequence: CASSAGLAAVGELFF. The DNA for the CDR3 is TGTGCCAGCAGTGCCGGACTAGCCGCGGTAGGGGAGCTGTTTTTT.

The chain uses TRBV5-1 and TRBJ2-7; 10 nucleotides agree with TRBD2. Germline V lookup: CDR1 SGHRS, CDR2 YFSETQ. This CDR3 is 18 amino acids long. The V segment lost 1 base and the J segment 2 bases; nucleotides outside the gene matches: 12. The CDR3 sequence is CASSLQGQDGTSAYEQYF. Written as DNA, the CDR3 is TGCGCCAGCAGCTTGCAGGGGCAGGACGGGACTAGCGCCTACGAGCAGTACTTC.